The 10 T cell receptor beta chains in this list originate from one sample, sequenced in a study of beta chain features in type 1 diabetes. All of the isolated RNA was reverse transcribed, so expressed TCRB transcripts were sequenced. Clones were read by immunoSEQ multiplex PCR, and TCRdb kept only the in-frame ones, dropping some. Of 600,000 to 650,000 clones in the sample, about 14% are singletons; the top ten hold approximately 0.093%. What was sequenced was naive CD4+ T cells from blood. These receptors originate from a man younger than 35 in good health.

This clone has more than one count but fewer than ten. The chain combines TRBV5-4 with TRBJ2-1; 12 bases match TRBD2. Trimming removed 0 bases from V and 6 bases from J; junction bases left unmatched: 4. The CDR3 runs 16 residues. The germline V gene has CDR1 SGHNT and CDR2 YYREEE (reference sequence). For the CDR3, the DNA is TGTGCCAGCAGCTTGGCCCGGACTAGCGGGACCAATGAGCAGTTCTTC. This encodes CASSLARTSGTNEQFF.

This clone was seen a handful of times. This chain connects TRBV29-1 to TRBJ2-4, with 7 nucleotides matching TRBD1. The germline CDR1 and CDR2 sequences are SQVTM and ANQGSEA. This CDR3 is 14 amino acids long. Unmatched junction bases numbered 2, after V lost 2 bases and J lost 1 base. CDR3 protein: CSVETGAAKNIQYF. DNA of the CDR3: TGCAGCGTTGAAACAGGGGCGGCCAAAAACATTCAGTACTTC.

This clone was seen a few times. The chain recombines TRBV2 with TRBJ2-5; D uncertain. Per germline, CDR1 SNHLY and CDR2 FYNNEI. The germline V and J ends were trimmed by 2 bases and 2 bases, with 9 bases remaining between them. The CDR3 extends over 14 amino acids. Written as DNA, the CDR3 is TGTGCCAGCAGTGAAAGGAGAGCTCAAGAGACCCAGTACTTC. This translates into CASSERRAQETQYF.

CDR3 sequence: CASSLVAYEQYF. CDR3 DNA sequence: TGCGCCAGCAGCTTGGTAGCCTACGAGCAGTACTTC. The genes are TRBV5-1 and TRBJ2-5; D remains unclear. The DNA end is more similar to TRBJ2-7, so the J call may be wrong. The CDR3 sequence is 12 residues long. Germline V CDR1 and CDR2: SGHRS, YFSETQ.

The chain links TRBV29-1 to TRBJ2-1, with 8 bases lining up with TRBD2. Germline V lookup: CDR1 SQVTM, CDR2 ANQGSEA. The CDR3 is 12 residues long. With V trimmed by 4 bases and J by 8 bases, 4 bases remained unmatched. CDR3 in DNA: TGCAGCGTTGGGCGGGGGGTGGATGAGCAGTTCTTC. Translating gives CSVGRGVDEQFF.

A few counts support this clone. The rearrangement links TRBV5-1 to TRBJ2-7; D is undetermined. Germline V gene lookup returns CDR1 SGHRS and CDR2 YFSETQ. V was trimmed by 3 bases and J by 2 bases, leaving 12 bases between them. CDR3 length: 14 residues. CDR3: CASSSGDPTYEQYF. The CDR3 nucleotides are TGCGCCAGCAGCTCGGGCGATCCCACCTACGAGCAGTACTTC.

The chain recombines TRBV19 with TRBJ2-7, with 9 bases identical to TRBD2. The germline V gene has CDR1 LNHDA and CDR2 SQIVND (reference sequence). This CDR3 contains 15 residues. With V trimmed by 3 bases and J by 2 bases, 5 bases remained unmatched. This chain's CDR3 is CASSIRASGTYEQYF. CDR3 nucleotide sequence: TGTGCCAGTAGTATCAGGGCTAGCGGGACCTACGAGCAGTACTTC.

This clone was recorded a few times. The gene calls are TRBV11-2 and TRBJ2-5; D unclear. CDR3 length: 13 residues. Trimming removed 2 bases at V and 2 bases at J, with 6 bases between. The germline CDR1 and CDR2 sequences are SGHAT and FQNNGV. The CDR3 loop reads CASSLRFQETQYF. The CDR3 DNA follows: TGTGCCAGCAGCTTAAGGTTTCAAGAGACCCAGTACTTC. Full variable domain (missing parts from reference TRBV11-2 and TRBJ2-5): EAGVAQSPRYKIIEKRQSVAFWCNPISGHATLYWYQQILGQGPKLLIQFQNNGVVDDSQLPKDRFSAERLKGVDSTLKIQPAKLEDSAVYLCASSLRFQETQYFGPGTRLLVL.

This clone was seen a few times. The CDR3 loop reads CASSPLALGRGLYGYTF. In nucleotides, the CDR3 is TGTGCCAGCTCACCGCTTGCTTTGGGCAGGGGTCTCTATGGCTACACCTTC. The rearrangement joins TRBV18 to TRBJ1-2; D perhaps matches TRBD1 (6 bases). This CDR3 has 17 amino acids. The ends were cut back, 3 bases at V and 4 bases at J, with 21 bases in the middle. CDR1 and CDR2 from the germline V gene are KGHSH and LQKENI.

This clone was seen only a few times. This chain uses TRBV27 with TRBJ2-7, with 12 positions matching TRBD2. Germline V gene data show CDR1 as MNHEY and CDR2 as SMNVEV (reference sequence). V shed 5 bases, J shed 4 bases, and the junction held 12 bases outside the gene matches. This CDR3 contains 17 residues. CDR3 in DNA: TGTGCCAGCAGTCCGCGGACTAGCGGGATATTGAGGTACGAGCAGTACTTC. It codes for CASSPRTSGILRYEQYF.